One sample yielded the 30 T cell receptor beta chains listed below, sequenced in a study of T-cell reconstitution after alpha-beta-depleted transplantation in children. The TCRbeta library incorporated unique molecular identifiers. TCRdb reanalysed the PCR reads using MiXCR and keeps one entry per CDR3 protein. The sample lists approximately 210,000 distinct CDR3 sequences, approximately 14% seen once, with 13% in the top ten. The source was PBMCs from the stem cell graft donor, collected from the stem cell graft. The receptors come from a human donor who donated a stem cell graft to a child with acute lymphoblastic leukemia.

This clonotype was seen many times. The chain carries TRBV20-1 and TRBJ2-3, with TRBD1 matching over 7 bases. CDR1 is DFQATT and CDR2 is SNEGSKA in the germline V gene (reference sequence). Trimming removed 5 bases from V and 5 bases from J; junction bases left unmatched: 4. The CDR3 has 12 residues. The CDR3 here is CSADRVGDTQYF. The CDR3 coding sequence is TGCAGTGCTGACAGGGTGGGAGATACGCAGTATTTT.

This clonotype was picked up a small number of times. The chain carries TRBV12-3 or TRBV12-4 and TRBJ2-2; D gene ambiguous. Trimming left V 6 bases short and J 7 bases short, with 12 bases between. There are 13 residues in the CDR3. In nucleotides, the CDR3 is TGTGCCAGCAGCCCGAGACTCGACGGGGAGCTGTTTTTT. This translates into CASSPRLDGELFF.

Concerning this clonotype: A much larger clone lies a single base off, so this may be a read error. V and J are TRBV12-3 or TRBV12-4 and TRBJ2-3; D might be TRBD1 (6 bases). The CDR3 length is 16 residues. V was cut by 3 bases and J by 2 bases, with 15 bases left in between. The CDR3, as DNA: TGTGCCAGCAGTTTTGGAGTCGACAGGAACACAGATACGCAGTATTTT. It translates to CASSFGVDRNTDTQYF.

The V gene is TRBV20-1, the J gene TRBJ1-1, with D maybe TRBD1 (6 bases). Germline CDR1 and CDR2: DFQATT and SNEGSKA (reference sequence). The CDR3 loop spans 15 amino acids. V was clipped by 3 bases and J by 1 base, with 15 bases between them. CDR3 in DNA: TGCAGTGCTAGCGGGGGGCCGGGAACGAACACTGAAGCTTTCTTT. Its protein product is CSASGGPGTNTEAFF.

In this sample, this clonotype turned up many times. The J gene is TRBJ1-2, the V gene TRBV7-8; D gene unclear. The CDR3 is 14 residues long. CDR1 is SGHVS and CDR2 is FQNEAQ in the germline V gene. Trimming left V 1 base short and J 0 bases short, with 6 bases between. CDR3 residues: CASSLGHSNYGYTF. In DNA, the CDR3 is TGTGCCAGCAGCTTAGGACATTCTAACTATGGCTACACCTTC.

The chain carries TRBV4-1 and TRBJ2-1; TRBD2 matches 9 bases. CDR3 length: 15 amino acids. The V segment lost 4 bases and the J segment 6 bases; nucleotides outside the gene matches: 7. The germline V gene has CDR1 MGHRA and CDR2 YSYEKL. In nucleotides, the CDR3 is TGCGCCAGCAGCCTCCGGGGTAGCGGGAGCAATGAGCAGTTCTTC. Protein: CASSLRGSGSNEQFF.

This clonotype has a count of ten or more. The chain combines TRBV20-1 with TRBJ2-1; D call uncertain. The CDR3 has 14 residues. Germline V gives CDR1 DFQATT, CDR2 SNEGSKA (reference sequence). V was pared by 6 bases and J by 3 bases, with 15 bases between. CDR3 sequence (DNA): TGCAGTGCGCTTAGTCGGCGCTACTACAATGAGCAGTTCTTC. This sequence encodes CSALSRRYYNEQFF.

This clonotype occurred many times. V is TRBV2 and J is TRBJ2-3; tentative D call: TRBD2 (7 bases). The CDR3 has 14 residues. The germline gives CDR1 SNHLY, CDR2 FYNNEI. V lost 11 bases and J 2 bases, leaving 17 bases between the germline ends. CDR3 DNA: TGTGCCGGGGGGGCTAACGAGCACACAGATACGCAGTATTTT. It codes for CAGGANEHTDTQYF.

This clonotype was seen at least ten times. V is TRBV28 and J is TRBJ2-5; the D is unclear. The CDR3 runs 15 residues. CDR1 and CDR2 from the germline V gene are MDHEN and SYDVKM. Trimming took off 6 bases at V and 2 bases at J, with 16 bases between the two ends. This CDR3 reads CASRSASVPQETQYF. In DNA, the CDR3 is TGTGCCAGCAGGTCTGCGTCGGTTCCACAAGAGACCCAGTACTTC.

On this clonotype: One end of the junction fails to match germline, which may point to a read error. The V and J genes are TRBV12-3 or TRBV12-4 and TRBJ2-7; D is undetermined. The CDR3 consists of 14 residues. The CDR3 bases are TGTGCCAGCAGTTCCTCGCCCCGACCCTACGAGCGGTACTTC. It yields the protein CASSSSPRPYERYF.

This clonotype was detected ten times or more. The V gene is TRBV20-1, the J gene TRBJ2-5, with TRBD2 as a possible D gene (6 bases). The ends were cut back, 1 base at V and 3 bases at J, with 24 bases in the middle. This CDR3 has 18 residues. Germline CDR1 reads DFQATT; CDR2 reads SNEGSKA (reference sequence). CDR3 nucleotides: TGCAGTGCTAGAGTGGGGACCCGACCGGGACTCAACGAAGAGACCCAGTACTTC. It translates to CSARVGTRPGLNEETQYF.

The chain recombines TRBV19 with TRBJ2-7; 8 bases line up with TRBD1. Per the germline V gene, CDR1 is LNHDA and CDR2 is SQIVND (reference sequence). CDR3 size: 13 residues. V lost 6 bases to trimming and J lost 2 bases; unmatched junction nucleotides: 3. CDR3 region: CASRGQVPYEQYF. In DNA form, the CDR3 reads TGTGCCAGTAGGGGACAGGTCCCCTACGAGCAGTACTTC. The whole variable domain, remainder taken from reference TRBV19 and TRBJ2-7, is DGGITQSPKYLFRKEGQNVTLSCEQNLNHDAMYWYRQDPGQGLRLIYYSQIVNDFQKGDIAEGYSVSREKKESFPLTVTSAQKNPTAFYLCASRGQVPYEQYFGPGTRLTVT.

This clonotype has a count of ten or more. The chain carries TRBV12-3 or TRBV12-4 and TRBJ2-5; D remains unclear. The CDR3 extends over 15 amino acids. V was shortened by 1 base and J by 3 bases, with 12 bases between the two germline ends. The CDR3 region has the DNA TGTGCCAGCAGTTTAGGGGTCTACCCGAAAGAGACCCAGTACTTC. Its translation: CASSLGVYPKETQYF.

This clonotype has ten or more counts. The chain combines TRBV7-9 with TRBJ2-3, with 10 bases aligning to TRBD2. CDR1 SEHNR and CDR2 FQNEAQ come from the germline V gene (reference sequence). The CDR3 extends over 15 amino acids. With 11 bases clipped from V and 1 base from J, the junction kept 9 bases outside the gene matches. The CDR3 protein is CALDLAGARTDTQYF. The CDR3 DNA reads as TGTGCCCTCGATCTAGCGGGAGCCCGCACAGATACGCAGTATTTT. The full variable domain, with the rest looked up from reference TRBV7-9 and TRBJ2-3, is DTGVSQNPRHKITKRGQNVTFRCDPISEHNRLYWYRQTLGQGPEFLTYFQNEAQLEKSRLLSDRFSAERPKGSFSTLEIQRTEQGDSAMYLCALDLAGARTDTQYFGPGTRLTVL.

With respect to this clonotype: A read error may explain this, as a much larger clone is one base away. The chain joins TRBV7-8 to TRBJ2-3; D gene unclear. V was clipped by 4 bases and J by 0 bases, with 11 bases between them. The germline gives CDR1 SGHVS, CDR2 FQNEAQ. This CDR3 is built from 15 residues. The CDR3 here is CASSCNTASTDTQYF. DNA for the CDR3: TGTGCCAGCAGCTGTAATACAGCTAGCACAGATACGCAGTATTTT.

This clonotype was seen many times. This chain uses TRBV9 with TRBJ2-7; D remains ambiguous. This CDR3 region has 14 residues. Trimming left V 0 bases short and J 1 base short, with 8 bases between. CDR1 is SGDLS, CDR2 YYNGEE, per germline. The chain's CDR3 is CASSVGGRSYEQYF. CDR3 coding DNA: TGTGCCAGCAGCGTAGGAGGACGATCCTACGAGCAGTACTTC.

This clonotype was seen repeatedly, ten times or more. This sequence joins TRBV5-1 and TRBJ2-1, with 11 bases matching TRBD1. The CDR3 is 16 amino acids. Germline CDR1 reads SGHRS; CDR2 reads YFSETQ. The ends lost 5 bases at V and 7 bases at J; junction bases unmatched: 11. Here the CDR3 reads CASSSLGQGAMNEQFF. The DNA for the CDR3 is TGCGCCAGCAGTAGCTTAGGACAGGGGGCGATGAATGAGCAGTTCTTC.

This clonotype was detected only a few times. This chain uses TRBV11-2 with TRBJ2-4, with 12 nucleotides matching TRBD2. Germline V gene sequence: CDR1 SGHAT, CDR2 FQNNGV. V lost 0 bases and J lost 8; bases outside the gene matches: 5. The CDR3 extends over 16 amino acids. The CDR3 region has the DNA TGTGCCAGCAGCTTAGACCGGACTAGCGGGAAGCACATTCAGTACTTC. This gives the protein CASSLDRTSGKHIQYF.

This clonotype has only one observation. A much bigger clone sits one base away, suggesting this may be a read error. V and J are TRBV28 and TRBJ2-6; no clear D gene. V was cut by 4 bases and J by 4 bases, with 11 bases left in between. Germline CDR1 MDHEN, CDR2 SYDVKM. The CDR3 totals 15 residues. The CDR3 DNA sequence: TGTGCCAGCAGTTCCCATGCGAGAGGGGCCAACGTCCTGACTTTC. It is translated as CASSSHARGANVLTF.

This chain's CDR3 is CSASGTMKLEQFF. The CDR3 coding sequence is TGCAGTGCTAGTGGGACCATGAAGTTGGAGCAGTTCTTC. This chain links TRBV20-1 with TRBJ2-1; D assignment may be TRBD1 or TRBD2 (5 bases each). The germline V and J ends were trimmed by 3 bases and 10 bases, with 16 bases remaining between them. This CDR3 contains 13 residues. The germline V gene has CDR1 DFQATT and CDR2 SNEGSKA (reference sequence).

This clonotype was recorded at least ten times. The chain carries TRBV21-1 and TRBJ2-5; the table's D call, TRBD2, was not checked against the DNA. TRBV21-1 is shown as a pseudogene. The CDR3 sequence is 14 residues long. CDR3 loop: CAAGESGRGETQYF. The CDR3 nucleotides read TGTGCCGCCGGAGAGAGCGGGAGAGGAGAGACCCAGTACTTC.

Ten or more counts support this clonotype. The chain carries TRBV7-9 and TRBJ1-4, with TRBD1 matching 9 bases. Germline loops: CDR1 SEHNR, CDR2 FQNEAQ (reference sequence). V lost 4 bases, J lost 6 bases, and 6 bases stayed unmatched. The CDR3 runs 15 residues. The CDR3 is CASSYYRQGDEKLFF. The CDR3 DNA reads as TGTGCCAGCAGCTACTATCGACAGGGGGATGAAAAACTGTTTTTT.

This clonotype has a count of ten or more. The gene calls are TRBV15 and TRBJ2-7, with 8 nucleotides matching TRBD2. This CDR3 spans 16 amino acids. Per the germline V gene, CDR1 is LNHNV and CDR2 is YYDKDF (reference sequence). Trimming took 0 bases from V and 7 from J; bases not matched to a gene: 11. The CDR3, as DNA: TGTGCCACCAGCAGAGATCGTGTCGGGAGGGCCGGGGAGCAGTACTTC. Protein: CATSRDRVGRAGEQYF. The variable domain in full, completed from reference TRBV15 and TRBJ2-7, reads DAMVIQNPRYQVTQFGKPVTLSCSQTLNHNVMYWYQQKSSQAPKLLFHYYDKDFNNEADTPDNFQSRRPNTSFCFLDIRSPGLGDTAMYLCATSRDRVGRAGEQYFGPGTRLTVT.

This clonotype appeared a single time. The chain recombines TRBV28 with TRBJ2-1; D remains ambiguous. The V gene lost 11 bases and the J gene lost 3 bases, with 8 bases spanning the gap. This CDR3 region has 11 residues. Germline V lookup: CDR1 MDHEN, CDR2 SYDVKM. The CDR3 nucleotides read TGTGCCTGTCGATTCTACAATGAGCAGTTCTTC. Translated, it gives CACRFYNEQFF.

This clonotype was detected ten times or more. CDR3: CASSLSMGAAQETQYF. DNA for the CDR3: TGTGCCAGCAGCTTATCAATGGGGGCAGCCCAAGAGACCCAGTACTTC. The V and J genes are TRBV7-2 and TRBJ2-5; a possible D gene is TRBD1 (6 bases). V was shortened by 2 bases and J by 1 base, with 14 bases between the two germline ends. CDR1 is SGHTA, CDR2 FQGNSA, per germline. The CDR3 runs 16 residues.

This chain joins TRBV4-1 and TRBJ1-3; D is undetermined. Germline V lookup: CDR1 MGHRA, CDR2 YSYEKL. The CDR3 sequence is 17 residues long. V was cut by 0 bases and J by 4 bases, with 16 bases left in between. The CDR3 nucleotides read TGCGCCAGCAGCCAAGATGACCCGGGAGCTCGCGGAAACACCATATATTTT. This translates into CASSQDDPGARGNTIYF.

This clonotype has a count of ten or more. J is TRBJ2-5 and V is TRBV11-3, with 11 bases aligning to TRBD2. From germline, CDR1 is SGHNT and CDR2 YENEEA. The CDR3 runs to 17 residues. Trimming cost V 5 bases and J 5 bases; bases outside gene matches: 13. CDR3 in DNA: TGTGCCAGCAGCCAAGGGGGTAGCGGGAGGGCCCGGGAGACCCAGTACTTC. This gives the protein CASSQGGSGRARETQYF. The full variable domain, in which reference TRBV11-3 and TRBJ2-5 provide the parts outside the CDR3, is EAGVVQSPRYKIIEKKQPVAFWCNPISGHNTLYWYLQNLGQGPELLIRYENEEAVDDSQLPKDRFSAERLKGVDSTLKIQPAELGDSAVYLCASSQGGSGRARETQYFGPGTRLLVL.

The V gene is TRBV7-9, the J gene TRBJ1-2, with 7 bases identical to TRBD1. Losses at the gene ends were 4 bases for V and 6 bases for J; bases not matched to a gene: 8. Germline V gives CDR1 SEHNR, CDR2 FQNEAQ (reference sequence). There are 14 residues in the CDR3. Here the CDR3 reads CASSSFTGAHGYTF. The CDR3, as DNA: TGTGCCAGCAGCTCCTTCACAGGGGCCCATGGCTACACCTTC.

At least ten counts were recorded for this clonotype. V usage is TRBV12-3 or TRBV12-4 and J usage is TRBJ1-3; TRBD1 is a possible D gene (5 bases). This CDR3 has 15 residues. Trimming cost V 0 bases and J 3 bases, with 9 bases left between them. In DNA form, the CDR3 reads TGTGCCAGCAGTTTAGCCCGGGACGGTGGAAACACCATATATTTT. Its translation is CASSLARDGGNTIYF.

This rearrangement joins TRBV19 to TRBJ1-4; D is uncertain. The CDR3 length is 15 residues. V shed 4 bases and J shed 4 bases, with 13 bases lying between them. CDR1 LNHDA and CDR2 SQIVND come from the germline V gene (reference sequence). As DNA, the CDR3 is TGTGCCAGTAGTACTATCCAGGAGGGTAATGAAAAACTGTTTTTT. Residues: CASSTIQEGNEKLFF.